One sample yielded the 17 T cell receptor beta chains listed below, sequenced in a study of T cell responses to AZD1222 COVID-19 vaccine. TCRdb's copy holds only in-frame clones and misses some; the assay was immunoSEQ multiplex PCR. This sample carries roughly 190,000 clones, roughly nine tenths of them seen once, and the ten largest clones take roughly 1.7%. The sequenced sample was peripheral blood, obtained 28 days after the second AZD1222 dose. Receptors originate from an adult who received the AZD1222 COVID-19 vaccine.

This chain links TRBV15 with TRBJ2-3; TRBD2 aligns across 11 bases. The CDR3 is made up of 17 amino acids. The ends lost 7 bases at V and 5 bases at J; junction bases unmatched: 14. Germline CDR1 is LNHNV and CDR2 is YYDKDF (reference sequence). The CDR3 sequence: CATKEWKLAGVGDTQYF. The CDR3 DNA reads TGTGCCACCAAGGAATGGAAACTAGCGGGAGTGGGAGATACGCAGTATTTT. Supplemented by reference TRBV15 and TRBJ2-3, the full variable domain reads DAMVIQNPRYQVTQFGKPVTLSCSQTLNHNVMYWYQQKSSQAPKLLFHYYDKDFNNEADTPDNFQSRRPNTSFCFLDIRSPGLGDTAMYLCATKEWKLAGVGDTQYFGPGTRLTVL.

CDR3 protein: CASSQGHRRLNTEAFF. Written as DNA, the CDR3 is TGCGCCAGCAGCCAAGGGCACAGAAGATTGAACACTGAAGCTTTCTTT. The rearrangement links TRBV4-1 to TRBJ1-1; D is undetermined. The CDR3 is 16 amino acids. Trimming left V 1 base short and J 0 bases short, with 12 bases between. The germline V gene has CDR1 MGHRA and CDR2 YSYEKL.

This chain connects TRBV2 to TRBJ2-1; no definite D call. CDR1 is SNHLY, CDR2 FYNNEI, per germline. V shed 6 bases and J shed 5 bases, with 14 bases lying between them. This CDR3 spans 14 amino acids. CDR3 residues: CASRGKTVNNEQFF. The CDR3 region has the DNA TGTGCCAGCAGGGGAAAGACGGTGAACAATGAGCAGTTCTTC.

This clone was seen a single time. The rearrangement links TRBV5-3 to TRBJ1-2; maybe TRBD1 (5 bases). TRBV5-3 is annotated as an ORF whose role is uncertain. Between the trimmed V and J ends, which lost 3 bases and 2 bases, there was a span of 17 bases. The CDR3 is 16 amino acids. CDR3 DNA: TGTGCCAGAAGCTATCAAAGGGGTTACCGAAACTATGGCTACACCTTC. The encoded protein is CARSYQRGYRNYGYTF.

The CDR3: CASSYKTRTTEAFF. The CDR3 nucleotides are TGTGCCAGCAGTTACAAGACCCGGACCACTGAAGCTTTCTTT. The chain links TRBV6-5 to TRBJ1-1; D unclear. In germline, CDR1 is MNHEY, CDR2 SVGAGI. V was cut by 2 bases and J by 4 bases, with 11 bases left in between. The CDR3 is 14 amino acids.

The rearrangement uses TRBV12-3 or TRBV12-4 and TRBJ2-7; possible D gene TRBD1, 5 bases. Trimming cost V 6 bases and J 3 bases, with 12 bases left between them. The CDR3 runs to 13 residues. The CDR3 bases are TGTGCCAGCAGCCACAGGAGATACTACGAGCAGTACTTC. Protein product: CASSHRRYYEQYF.

In DNA form, the CDR3 reads TGTGCCAGCAGGGGCGACAGAAACACCGGGGAGCTGTTTTTT. This encodes CASRGDRNTGELFF. The chain carries TRBV9 and TRBJ2-2; possible D gene TRBD1, 5 bases. This CDR3 is 14 amino acids long. The germline CDR1 and CDR2 sequences are SGDLS and YYNGEE. V lost 5 bases and J lost 2, with 10 bases in between.

The CDR3 spells CASSGTPFDTQYF. The CDR3 DNA is TGTGCCAGCTCAGGGACACCGTTTGATACGCAGTATTTT. The V call is TRBV7-3, the J call TRBJ2-3, with D possibly TRBD1 on 6 matching bases. V was cut by 8 bases and J by 6 bases, with 15 bases left in between. The CDR3 spans 13 residues. Looked up from germline, CDR1 is SGHTA and CDR2 is FQGTGA.

This chain connects TRBV12-3 or TRBV12-4 to TRBJ1-2; D remains ambiguous. V dropped 3 bases and J dropped 7 bases, with 9 bases sitting between them. The CDR3 contains 12 residues. The CDR3 region has the DNA TGTGCCAGCAGTTTCAGTGGTGCTGGCTACACCTTC. It yields the protein CASSFSGAGYTF.

CDR3 DNA sequence: TGTGCCAGCAGCTCCACCGGGACAATTTATAACTATGGCTACACCTTC. This encodes CASSSTGTIYNYGYTF. This chain uses TRBV7-9 with TRBJ1-2, with D possibly being TRBD1 (6 bases). The CDR3 totals 16 residues. V was pared by 4 bases and J by 1 base, with 16 bases between. Looked up from germline, CDR1 is SEHNR and CDR2 is FQNEAQ (reference sequence). The full variable domain, rest sourced from reference TRBV7-9 and TRBJ1-2, is DTGVSQNPRHKITKRGQNVTFRCDPISEHNRLYWYRQTLGQGPEFLTYFQNEAQLEKSRLLSDRFSAERPKGSFSTLEIQRTEQGDSAMYLCASSSTGTIYNYGYTFGSGTRLTVV.

The chain uses TRBV7-9 and TRBJ2-1; no reliable D call. With 11 bases removed from V and 8 bases from J, the gap between germline ends came to 10 bases. CDR3 length: 10 residues. Germline CDR1 is SEHNR and CDR2 is FQNEAQ (reference sequence). The CDR3 region has the DNA TGTGCCCCCCTGACTTATGAGCAGTTCTTC. Encoded protein: CAPLTYEQFF.

V and J are TRBV30 and TRBJ2-3; D gene uncertain. The CDR3 loop spans 13 amino acids. V lost 2 bases to trimming and J lost 0 bases, with 6 bases between them. Per germline, CDR1 GTSNPN and CDR2 SVGIG (reference sequence). This CDR3 reads CAWSWSSTDTQYF. For the CDR3, the DNA is TGTGCCTGGAGTTGGAGTAGCACAGATACGCAGTATTTT.

The DNA of the CDR3 is TGTGCCAGCAGCTGGGGACTAGCGCACTACAATGAGCAGTTCTTC. The encoded protein is CASSWGLAHYNEQFF. The chain recombines TRBV7-3 with TRBJ2-1, with 10 positions matching TRBD2. This CDR3 is 15 amino acids long. The germline gives CDR1 SGHTA, CDR2 FQGTGA. V shed 4 bases, J shed 3 bases, and the junction held 3 bases outside the gene matches.

The V and J genes are TRBV9 and TRBJ2-7; 14 nucleotides match TRBD2. V was clipped by 0 bases and J by 4 bases; unmatched bases: 12. CDR1 is SGDLS and CDR2 is YYNGEE in the germline V gene. This CDR3 is 19 amino acids long. The chain's CDR3 is CASSVGPSGLAGASYEQYF. CDR3 nucleotides: TGTGCCAGCAGCGTAGGTCCTTCGGGACTAGCGGGAGCCTCTTACGAGCAGTACTTC.

This chain uses TRBV5-1 with TRBJ2-5; D not resolved. The germline CDR1 and CDR2 sequences are SGHRS and YFSETQ. Trimming removed 4 bases from V and 5 bases from J, with 9 bases in between. The CDR3 runs 12 residues. In DNA, the CDR3 is TGCGCCAGCAGCCCCCTCGGGGAGACCCAGTACTTC. Protein: CASSPLGETQYF.

The chain combines TRBV2 with TRBJ1-2; no clear D gene. Germline V gene data show CDR1 as SNHLY and CDR2 as FYNNEI. The CDR3 consists of 12 residues. V was trimmed by 11 bases and J by 3 bases, leaving 13 bases between them. CDR3 DNA: TGTGCCGGTCATCCGGCGGACTATGGCTACACCTTC. Its translation: CAGHPADYGYTF.

The chain has TRBV18 and TRBJ2-7, with a weak D call TRBD1 (6 bases). Looked up from germline, CDR1 is KGHSH and CDR2 is LQKENI. The CDR3 totals 14 residues. Trimming left V 1 base short and J 2 bases short, with 9 bases between. CDR3 DNA: TGTGCCAGCTCACCACGGGACAACACCTACGAGCAGTACTTC. Its translation is CASSPRDNTYEQYF.